The 30 T cell receptor beta chains reported below all come from one sample, sequenced in a study of sequential checkpoint blockade in melanoma. Data came from immunoSEQ multiplex PCR; TCRdb stores just in-frame clones and leaves some out. The sample contains approximately 28,000 clones, 83% of which appear only once. Described treatment: randomized to nivolumab then ipilimumab (arm A) or the reverse (arm B). Sequences were derived from CD8+ T cells sorted from blood (inferred from file names), sampled from a patient given nivolumab and ipilimumab in sequence. The receptors derive from a human donor with melanoma.

V is TRBV28 and J is TRBJ1-1, with 8 bases fitting TRBD1. After removal of 6 bases from V and 4 bases from J, the junction contained 7 bases not matched to a gene. The CDR3 totals 14 residues. Germline V gene lookup returns CDR1 MDHEN and CDR2 SYDVKM. This chain's CDR3 is CASSYRGGRTEAFF. As DNA, the CDR3 is TGTGCCAGCAGCTACAGGGGGGGACGCACTGAAGCTTTCTTT.

The genes are TRBV6-5 and TRBJ2-7, with 9 positions matching TRBD1. Germline V gives CDR1 MNHEY, CDR2 SVGAGI. The CDR3 extends over 14 amino acids. V lost 0 bases, J lost 7 bases, and 4 bases stayed unmatched. The CDR3 spells CASSYSTGGWEQYF. The CDR3 coding sequence is TGTGCCAGCAGTTACTCGACAGGGGGGTGGGAGCAGTACTTC.

J is TRBJ1-1 and V is TRBV2; maybe TRBD1 (6 bases). The CDR3 spans 15 residues. Trimming cost V 2 bases and J 2 bases, with 12 bases left between them. Germline loops: CDR1 SNHLY, CDR2 FYNNEI. DNA of the CDR3: TGTGCCAGCAGTGAAAGCGCAGGGGTTAACACTGAAGCTTTCTTT. Its translation is CASSESAGVNTEAFF.

This clone ranks as medium-sized. The rearrangement uses TRBV7-9 and TRBJ1-5, with D unresolved. Germline V gives CDR1 SEHNR, CDR2 FQNEAQ (reference sequence). CDR3 length: 13 residues. V was cut by 5 bases and J by 3 bases, with 8 bases left in between. DNA of the CDR3: TGTGCCAGCAGCCCCTCTCTCAATCAGCCCCAGCATTTT. Its translation is CASSPSLNQPQHF.

The chain links TRBV4-2 to TRBJ1-5, with no clear D. Germline-derived CDR1 and CDR2 are LGHNA and YNFKEQ. Trimming removed 5 bases at V and 10 bases at J, with 12 bases between. CDR3 size: 12 residues. CDR3 sequence (DNA): TGTGCCAGCAGCTTGTATGGCGGACCCCAGCATTTT. Encoded protein: CASSLYGGPQHF.

This clone was counted a single time. The chain combines TRBV15 with TRBJ2-2, with TRBD2 matching over 7 bases. J lost 2 bases, V lost 8 bases, and 5 bases had no gene match. Germline CDR1 is LNHNV and CDR2 is YYDKDF (reference sequence). CDR3 size: 14 residues. CDR3 DNA sequence: TGTGCCACCCTGAGCGGGACCAACACCGGGGAGCTGTTTTTT. Translation: CATLSGTNTGELFF.

The V and J genes are TRBV7-9 and TRBJ1-1; 7 nucleotides match TRBD1. Trimming took 4 bases from V and 0 from J; bases not matched to a gene: 11. CDR3 length: 17 amino acids. Germline V gene data show CDR1 as SEHNR and CDR2 as FQNEAQ (reference sequence). CDR3 sequence: CASSSDRDSPMNTEAFF. CDR3 coding DNA: TGTGCCAGCAGCTCCGACCGGGACAGCCCCATGAACACTGAAGCTTTCTTT.

This clone was seen only once. The chain recombines TRBV7-3 with TRBJ1-1, with D hard to call. CDR3 length: 15 amino acids. Per the germline V gene, CDR1 is SGHTA and CDR2 is FQGTGA. The V gene lost 3 bases and the J gene lost 4 bases, with 15 bases spanning the gap. CDR3 region: CASSFLLTAGTEAFF. CDR3 bases: TGTGCCAGCAGCTTTCTACTGACCGCAGGCACTGAAGCTTTCTTT.

This chain uses TRBV9 with TRBJ2-1, with a possible D match to TRBD1 (6 bases). There are 16 residues in the CDR3. Germline loops: CDR1 SGDLS, CDR2 YYNGEE. V dropped 3 bases and J dropped 0 bases, with 13 bases sitting between them. CDR3 sequence (DNA): TGTGCCAGCAGCGCAAACACAGGGAGCTCCTACAATGAGCAGTTCTTC. It encodes CASSANTGSSYNEQFF.

This clone was recorded only once. The V and J genes are TRBV28 and TRBJ2-7, with TRBD1 identical over 9 bases. Germline CDR1 and CDR2: MDHEN and SYDVKM. The CDR3 length is 14 residues. Trimming at V came to 4 bases and at J to 4 bases, leaving 5 bases not matched to a gene. CDR3 sequence reads: CASSYPGQGYEQYF. CDR3 DNA: TGTGCCAGCAGTTACCCGGGACAGGGTTACGAGCAGTACTTC.

V usage is TRBV2 and J usage is TRBJ1-6; the D is unclear. Trimming removed 6 bases at V and 8 bases at J, with 17 bases between. CDR1 is SNHLY and CDR2 is FYNNEI in the germline V gene. The CDR3 consists of 15 residues. The CDR3: CASRPGSGRDSPLHF. The CDR3 DNA is TGTGCCAGCAGACCGGGATCCGGTAGGGATTCACCCCTCCACTTT.

This clone was counted between two and nine times. The chain is built from TRBV19 and TRBJ1-5; D possibly corresponds to TRBD1 (5 bases). V was cut by 7 bases and J by 3 bases, with 13 bases left in between. This CDR3 is 14 amino acids long. The V gene's germline CDR1 is LNHDA and CDR2 SQIVND (reference sequence). The CDR3 region has the DNA TGTGCCAGTACCTGGGGGGGGAACAATCAGCCCCAGCATTTT. Protein: CASTWGGNNQPQHF.

The chain employs TRBV29-1 and TRBJ1-2; 11 positions match TRBD1. The CDR3 contains 15 residues. Trimming removed 5 bases from V and 7 bases from J; junction bases left unmatched: 12. Germline CDR1 is SQVTM and CDR2 is ANQGSEA. CDR3 region: CSVSPAGQGARGYTF. The DNA for the CDR3 is TGCAGCGTTTCACCGGCTGGACAGGGGGCGCGTGGCTACACCTTC.

J is TRBJ1-2 and V is TRBV7-9, with D possibly TRBD1 on 5 matching bases. Germline CDR1 reads SEHNR; CDR2 reads FQNEAQ (reference sequence). The CDR3 contains 13 residues. The V and J ends lost 1 base and 8 bases respectively, with 11 bases between them. In DNA, the CDR3 is TGTGCCAGCAGCTTAGGGCAGGGCAGCGGCTACACCTTC. It translates to CASSLGQGSGYTF. Drawing the rest from reference TRBV7-9 and TRBJ1-2, the complete variable domain is DTGVSQNPRHKITKRGQNVTFRCDPISEHNRLYWYRQTLGQGPEFLTYFQNEAQLEKSRLLSDRFSAERPKGSFSTLEIQRTEQGDSAMYLCASSLGQGSGYTFGSGTRLTVV.

This clone has only one observation. The chain is built from TRBV5-6 and TRBJ2-7, with 8 nucleotides matching TRBD1. Germline CDR1 reads SGHDT; CDR2 reads YYEEEE. Trimming at V came to 3 bases and at J to 5 bases, leaving 7 bases not matched to a gene. This CDR3 is 14 amino acids long. CDR3 protein: CASSYPGQENEQYF. The CDR3, as DNA: TGTGCCAGCAGCTACCCGGGACAGGAAAACGAGCAGTACTTC.

The chain couples TRBV5-4 to TRBJ2-7; TRBD1 aligns across 8 bases. J lost 4 bases, V lost 2 bases, and 5 bases had no gene match. Germline V lookup: CDR1 SGHNT, CDR2 YYREEE (reference sequence). There are 14 residues in the CDR3. DNA of the CDR3: TGTGCCAGCAGCTTCGCGACAGGGGCGTACGAGCAGTACTTC. Protein product: CASSFATGAYEQYF.

The chain joins TRBV4-3 to TRBJ1-1; D call uncertain. The CDR3 spans 13 residues. V dropped 4 bases and J dropped 4 bases, with 10 bases sitting between them. Germline CDR1 LGHNA, CDR2 YSLEER. CDR3 nucleotide sequence: TGCGCCAGCAGCCGCTTGGAGGGCACTGAAGCTTTCTTT. Residues: CASSRLEGTEAFF.

This clone appeared a single time. The chain is built from TRBV19 and TRBJ1-1, with D possibly matching TRBD1 (6 bases). The CDR3 consists of 21 residues. V was pared by 2 bases and J by 1 base, with 29 bases between. Germline V gene sequence: CDR1 LNHDA, CDR2 SQIVND (reference sequence). The CDR3 DNA is TGTGCCAGTAGTATAAGCCGGACAGCCCTCCACCTCACACCTCCGAACACTGAAGCTTTCTTT. This translates into CASSISRTALHLTPPNTEAFF.

The chain couples TRBV6-5 to TRBJ2-7, with D possibly being TRBD1 (6 bases). V lost 1 base, J lost 6 bases, and 16 bases lay in between. Germline assignment: CDR1 MNHEY and CDR2 SVGAGI. CDR3 length: 15 residues. This chain's CDR3 is CASSYYQTGSGEQYF. The DNA for the CDR3 is TGTGCCAGCAGTTACTATCAAACAGGGTCGGGCGAGCAGTACTTC.

As concerns this clone: This CDR3 is also generated by other DNA sequences in the sample. This chain joins TRBV2 and TRBJ1-1; TRBD1 matches at 12 bases. The CDR3 runs to 18 residues. Looked up from germline, CDR1 is SNHLY and CDR2 is FYNNEI. V shed 5 bases, J shed 0 bases, and the junction held 10 bases outside the gene matches. The CDR3: CASSRDRGLGGMNTEAFF. The CDR3 region has the DNA TGTGCCAGCAGTCGGGACAGGGGGCTGGGAGGGATGAACACTGAAGCTTTCTTT.

By proportion, this clone is medium-sized. The V and J genes are TRBV5-4 and TRBJ1-5; D is ambiguous. Trimming took 1 base from V and 10 from J, leaving 9 bases between them. In germline, CDR1 is SGHNT, CDR2 YYREEE (reference sequence). The CDR3 totals 12 residues. In nucleotides, the CDR3 is TGTGCCAGCAGCTTGTATGGCGGACCCCAGCATTTT. This encodes CASSLYGGPQHF.

This rearrangement joins TRBV7-3 to TRBJ1-2, with D hard to call. Looked up from germline, CDR1 is SGHTA and CDR2 is FQGTGA. Trimming pared 2 bases from V and 3 bases from J, leaving 16 bases between. The CDR3 has 16 amino acids. The CDR3 is CASSLYKGGRHYGYTF. The CDR3 coding sequence is TGTGCCAGCAGCTTATACAAGGGAGGGCGACACTATGGCTACACCTTC.

The V and J genes are TRBV13 and TRBJ2-7, with D possibly matching TRBD2 (7 bases). Trimming removed 0 bases from V and 6 bases from J, with 12 bases in between. This CDR3 is 14 amino acids long. Per the germline V gene, CDR1 is PRHDT and CDR2 is FYEKMQ (reference sequence). CDR3 sequence: CASSLGGGPIEQYF. The CDR3 DNA reads TGTGCCAGCAGCTTAGGCGGGGGGCCCATCGAGCAGTACTTC.

The gene calls are TRBV6-4 and TRBJ2-3, with D tentatively TRBD1 (6 bases). CDR1 and CDR2 from the germline V gene are MRHNA and SNTAGT. CDR3 length: 15 amino acids. Trimming removed 3 bases at V and 1 base at J, with 11 bases between. In DNA, the CDR3 is TGTGCCAGCAGTGAAGGGGCAGGGGGCACAGATACGCAGTATTTT. Protein: CASSEGAGGTDTQYF.

This chain uses TRBV27 with TRBJ2-2; 11 nucleotides line up with TRBD2. Germline trimming cut 5 bases from V and 8 bases from J; bases unmatched to any gene: 10. CDR1 is MNHEY and CDR2 is SMNVEV in the germline V gene (reference sequence). The CDR3 extends over 16 amino acids. The CDR3 nucleotides read TGTGCCAGCAGTCCCTGGACTAGCGGGTCGGGTGGGGAGCTGTTTTTT. Its protein product is CASSPWTSGSGGELFF.

The chain couples TRBV6-5 to TRBJ1-4, with 8 positions matching TRBD1. V lost 0 bases and J lost 10; bases outside the gene matches: 10. The germline V gene encodes CDR1 MNHEY and CDR2 SVGAGI. CDR3 length equals 16 residues. This chain's CDR3 is CASSYSRQGPGGKLFF. The CDR3 nucleotides read TGTGCCAGCAGTTACTCGAGACAGGGGCCCGGAGGAAAACTGTTTTTT.

The CDR3 protein is CASRDFKTGGNTEAFF. The CDR3 DNA is TGTGCCAGCAGAGACTTTAAGACAGGGGGGAACACTGAAGCTTTCTTT. The chain carries TRBV9 and TRBJ1-1, with 9 positions matching TRBD1. The V and J ends lost 5 bases and 1 base, in that order; junction bases with no gene match: 9. CDR3 length: 16 residues. The germline V gene has CDR1 SGDLS and CDR2 YYNGEE.

Judged by abundance, this clone is medium-sized. CDR3 coding DNA: TGTGCCCTTGACATCTTCGGCACTGAAGCTTTCTTT. It encodes CALDIFGTEAFF. The rearrangement joins TRBV30 to TRBJ1-1; D unresolved. The V end was cut by 8 bases, the J end by 4 bases, with 14 bases between. CDR3 length: 12 amino acids. Germline values: CDR1 GTSNPN, CDR2 SVGIG (reference sequence).

The chain links TRBV29-1 to TRBJ1-2, with D perhaps TRBD1 (6 bases). Germline CDR1 reads SQVTM; CDR2 reads ANQGSEA. The CDR3 runs to 11 residues. V dropped 3 bases and J dropped 8 bases, with 10 bases sitting between them. This CDR3 reads CSVEGRGGYTF. DNA of the CDR3: TGCAGCGTTGAGGGCAGGGGAGGCTACACCTTC. Using reference TRBV29-1 and TRBJ1-2 for the parts outside the CDR3, the full variable domain is SAVISQKPSRDICQRGTSLTIQCQVDSQVTMMFWYRQQPGQSLTLIATANQGSEATYESGFVIDKFPISRPNLTFSTLTVSNMSPEDSSIYLCSVEGRGGYTFGSGTRLTVV.

The chain is built from TRBV4-1 and TRBJ2-1; 8 bases align to TRBD1. CDR1 and CDR2 (germline): MGHRA, YSYEKL. V gave up 5 bases and J gave up 4 bases; unmatched junction bases: 7. CDR3 length: 15 amino acids. In nucleotides, the CDR3 is TGCGCCAGCAGCATCGCCGGACAGGGTTACAATGAGCAGTTCTTC. It encodes CASSIAGQGYNEQFF.